This TCR beta chain is drawn from a study of control samples from healthy donors and cancer patients. Data came from immunoSEQ multiplex PCR; TCRdb stores just in-frame clones and leaves some out. Altogether roughly 370,000 clones are present, roughly 90% being singletons, with the ten largest covering around 6.5%. The CDR3 runs to 16 residues. In germline, CDR1 is SGHNT, CDR2 YENEEA. V dropped 1 base and J dropped 6; count of bases not matched to a gene: 4. The receptor was derived from a man aged 40-55 years with head and neck cancer. The rearrangement joins TRBV11-3 to TRBJ2-3, with TRBD2 matching 13 bases. The sample consisted of PBMCs. In DNA form, the CDR3 reads TGTGCCAGCAGCTTAGGGACTAGCGGGAGAATGGATACGCAGTATTTT. Its protein is CASSLGTSGRMDTQYF.